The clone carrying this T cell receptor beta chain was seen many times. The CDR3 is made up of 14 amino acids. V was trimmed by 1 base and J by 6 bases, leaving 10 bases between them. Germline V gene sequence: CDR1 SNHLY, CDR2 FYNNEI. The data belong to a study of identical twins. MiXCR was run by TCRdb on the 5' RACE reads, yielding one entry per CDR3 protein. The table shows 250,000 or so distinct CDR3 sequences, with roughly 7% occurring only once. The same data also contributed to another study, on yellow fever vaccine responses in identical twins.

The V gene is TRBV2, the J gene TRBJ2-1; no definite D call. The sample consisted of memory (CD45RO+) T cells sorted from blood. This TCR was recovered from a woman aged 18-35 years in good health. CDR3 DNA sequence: TGTGCCAGCAGTGAAGAGGTATCATTCAATGAGCAGTTCTTC. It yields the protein CASSEEVSFNEQFF. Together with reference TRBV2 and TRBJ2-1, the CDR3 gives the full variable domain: EPEVTQTPSHQVTQMGQEVILRCVPISNHLYFYWYRQILGQKVEFLVSFYNNEISEKSEIFDDQFSVERPDGSNFTLKIRSTKLEDSAMYFCASSEEVSFNEQFFGPGTRLTVL.